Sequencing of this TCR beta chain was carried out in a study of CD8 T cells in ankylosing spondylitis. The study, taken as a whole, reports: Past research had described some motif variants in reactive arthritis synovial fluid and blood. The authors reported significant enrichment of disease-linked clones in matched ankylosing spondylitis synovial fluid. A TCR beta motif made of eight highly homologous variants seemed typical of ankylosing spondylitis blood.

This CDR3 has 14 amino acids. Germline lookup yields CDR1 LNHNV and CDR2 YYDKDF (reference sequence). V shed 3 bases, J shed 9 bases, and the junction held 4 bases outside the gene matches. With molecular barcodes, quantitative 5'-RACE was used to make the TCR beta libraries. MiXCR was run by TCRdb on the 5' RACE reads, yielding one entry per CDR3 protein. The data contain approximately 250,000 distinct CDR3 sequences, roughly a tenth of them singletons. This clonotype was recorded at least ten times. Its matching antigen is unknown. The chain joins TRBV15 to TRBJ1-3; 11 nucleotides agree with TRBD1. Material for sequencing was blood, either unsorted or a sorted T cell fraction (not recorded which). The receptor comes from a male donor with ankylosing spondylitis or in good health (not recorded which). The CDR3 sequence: CATSSGQGARTIYF. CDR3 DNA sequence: TGTGCCACCAGCAGCGGACAGGGGGCCCGCACCATATATTTT.